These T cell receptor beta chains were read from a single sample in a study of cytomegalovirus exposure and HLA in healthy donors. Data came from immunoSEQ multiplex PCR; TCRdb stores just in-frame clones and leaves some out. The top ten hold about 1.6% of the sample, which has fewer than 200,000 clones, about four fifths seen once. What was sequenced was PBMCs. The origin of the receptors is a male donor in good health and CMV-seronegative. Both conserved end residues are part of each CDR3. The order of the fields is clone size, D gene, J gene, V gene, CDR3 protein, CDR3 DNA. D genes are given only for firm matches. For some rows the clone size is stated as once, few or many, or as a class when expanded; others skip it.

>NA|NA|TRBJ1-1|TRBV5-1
CASSRAQGPNTEAFF
TGCGCCAGCAGCCGGGCCCAGGGGCCCAACACTGAAGCTTTCTTT
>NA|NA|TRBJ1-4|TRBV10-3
CAHHGRRNEKLFF
TGTGCCCACCATGGCAGGCGTAATGAAAAACTGTTTTTT
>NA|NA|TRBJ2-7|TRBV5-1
CASSLDGGEPYEQYF
TGCGCCAGCAGCTTGGACGGGGGAGAGCCTTACGAGCAGTACTTC
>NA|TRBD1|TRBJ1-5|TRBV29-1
CSVVLSDRAPSMNQPQHF
TGCAGCGTTGTCCTCTCGGACAGGGCGCCCTCCATGAATCAGCCCCAGCATTTT
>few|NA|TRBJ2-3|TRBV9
CASSSLMGGAFTDTQYF
TGTGCCAGCAGCTCCCTGATGGGGGGGGCGTTCACAGATACGCAGTATTTT
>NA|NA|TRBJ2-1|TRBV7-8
CASSSSFGNYNEQFF
TGTGCCAGCAGCTCCTCCTTCGGGAACTACAATGAGCAGTTCTTC
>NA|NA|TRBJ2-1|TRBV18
CASSPRGTITRSSYNEQFF
TGTGCCAGCTCACCCAGGGGCACCATAACCCGAAGCTCCTACAATGAGCAGTTCTTC
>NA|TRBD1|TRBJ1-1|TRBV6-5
CASSYAWTGKDTEAFF
TGTGCCAGCAGTTACGCATGGACAGGTAAAGACACTGAAGCTTTCTTT
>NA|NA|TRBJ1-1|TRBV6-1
CASSANRAGTEAFF
TGTGCCAGCAGCGCGAACAGGGCCGGGACTGAAGCTTTCTTT
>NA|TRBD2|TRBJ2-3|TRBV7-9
CSSGAGGPVDTQYF
TGTTCCAGCGGAGCGGGGGGGCCGGTAGATACGCAGTATTTT
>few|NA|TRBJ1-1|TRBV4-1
CASSQGGNTEAFF
TGCGCCAGCAGCCAAGGAGGAAACACTGAAGCTTTCTTT
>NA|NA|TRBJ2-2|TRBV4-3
CASSQGFVEGEWAYTGELFF
TGCGCCAGCAGCCAAGGGTTCGTAGAGGGGGAGTGGGCCTACACCGGGGAGCTGTTTTTT
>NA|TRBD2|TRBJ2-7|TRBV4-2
CASSQETIGLAGTFSYEQYF
TGTGCCAGCAGCCAAGAAACCATCGGACTAGCGGGAACGTTCTCCTACGAGCAGTACTTC
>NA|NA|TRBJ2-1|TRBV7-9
CASSLTRSEQFF
TGTGCCAGCAGCTTAACGCGTAGTGAGCAGTTCTTC
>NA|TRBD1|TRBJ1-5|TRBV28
CASRNTPGQGAGGNQPQHF
TGTGCCAGCAGGAATACCCCGGGACAGGGGGCCGGGGGCAATCAGCCCCAGCATTTT
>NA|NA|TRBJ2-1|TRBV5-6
CASSLVPSRSYNEQFF
TGTGCCAGCAGCTTGGTACCTAGCCGCTCCTACAATGAGCAGTTCTTC
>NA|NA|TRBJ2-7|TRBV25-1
CASSEGHYEQYF
TGTGCCAGCAGTGAGGGGCACTACGAGCAGTACTTC
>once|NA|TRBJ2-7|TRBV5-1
CASSFGLFPDGGGGEQYF
TGCGCCAGCAGCTTTGGTTTGTTTCCCGACGGCGGGGGCGGGGAGCAGTACTTC
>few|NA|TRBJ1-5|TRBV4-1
CASSQGVGGFQPQHF
TGCGCCAGCAGCCAAGGGGTGGGGGGGTTTCAGCCCCAGCATTTT
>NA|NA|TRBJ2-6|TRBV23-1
CASSPGGPLTSGANVLTF
TGCGCCAGCAGCCCCGGGGGGCCCCTCACCTCTGGGGCCAACGTCCTGACTTTC
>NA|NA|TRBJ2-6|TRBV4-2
CASSQGAQGAGANVLTF
TGTGCCAGCAGCCAAGGTGCACAGGGCGCTGGGGCCAACGTCCTGACTTTC
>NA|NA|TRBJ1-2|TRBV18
CASSPSDPGGYTF
TGTGCCAGCTCACCATCGGATCCGGGGGGCTACACCTTC
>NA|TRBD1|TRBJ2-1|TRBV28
CASRDGQDNEQFF
TGTGCCAGCAGAGACGGACAGGACAATGAGCAGTTCTTC
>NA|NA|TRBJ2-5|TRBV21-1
CASSKWGQPQETQYF
TGTGCCAGCAGCAAGTGGGGACAGCCACAAGAGACCCAGTACTTC
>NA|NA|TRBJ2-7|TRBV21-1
CASSKISFSYEQYF
TGTGCCAGCAGCAAAATCTCATTCTCCTACGAGCAGTACTTC
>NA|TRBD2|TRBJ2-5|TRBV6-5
CASSPGLAGPETQYF
TGTGCCAGCAGTCCGGGACTAGCGGGACCAGAGACCCAGTACTTC
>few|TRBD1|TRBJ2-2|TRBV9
CASSPRQGSNTGELFF
TGTGCCAGCAGCCCGCGACAGGGGTCGAACACCGGGGAGCTGTTTTTT
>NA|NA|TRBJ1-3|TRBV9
CASSALESGVTGNTIYF
TGTGCCAGCAGCGCCCTAGAATCGGGTGTTACTGGAAACACCATATATTTT
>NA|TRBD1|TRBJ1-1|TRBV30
CAWSRTGIAEAFF
TGTGCCTGGAGCCGGACAGGCATCGCTGAAGCTTTCTTT
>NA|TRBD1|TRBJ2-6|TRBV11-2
CASRLTGAGANVLTF
TGTGCCAGCAGACTTACAGGGGCTGGGGCCAACGTCCTGACTTTC
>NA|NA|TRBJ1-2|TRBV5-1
CASSLDGTSNGYTF
TGCGCCAGCAGCTTGGACGGGACATCTAATGGCTACACCTTC
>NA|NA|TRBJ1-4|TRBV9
CASSVQAGSGLFF
TGTGCCAGCAGCGTTCAAGCGGGTAGCGGGCTGTTTTTT
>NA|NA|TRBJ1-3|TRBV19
CASSIEGAGGNTIYF
TGTGCCAGTAGTATAGAAGGCGCGGGTGGAAACACCATATATTTT
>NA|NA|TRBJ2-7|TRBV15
CATSRTGVGEQYF
TGTGCCACCAGCAGGACGGGGGTGGGGGAGCAGTACTTC
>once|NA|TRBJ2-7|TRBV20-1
CSAKTVDEQYF
TGCAGTGCTAAGACAGTCGACGAGCAGTACTTC
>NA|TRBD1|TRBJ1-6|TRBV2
CASRGTGADNSPLHF
TGTGCCAGCAGGGGGACAGGGGCGGATAATTCACCCCTCCACTTT
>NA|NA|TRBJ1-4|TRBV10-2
CASSDRGMGPLNEKLFF
TGCGCCAGCAGTGATAGGGGAATGGGTCCCCTTAATGAAAAACTGTTTTTT
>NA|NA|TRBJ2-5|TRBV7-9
CASSLDRNQETQYF
TGTGCCAGCAGCTTAGACAGAAACCAAGAGACCCAGTACTTC
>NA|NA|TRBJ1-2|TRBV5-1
CASSQQGLYGYTF
TGCGCCAGCAGCCAACAGGGATTGTATGGCTACACCTTC
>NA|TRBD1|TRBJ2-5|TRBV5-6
CASSPGRQGIQETQYF
TGTGCCAGCAGCCCTGGTAGACAGGGGATACAAGAGACCCAGTACTTC